The present T cell receptor (beta chain) was sequenced within a study of early T cells in non-severe SARS-CoV-2 infection. TCRdb recomputed calls from the 5' RACE reads with MiXCR, one row per CDR3 protein. The table shows fewer than 100,000 distinct CDR3 sequences, with approximately 13% occurring only once. V was trimmed by 7 bases and J by 8 bases, leaving 14 bases between them. The CDR3 sequence is 11 residues long. From germline, CDR1 is SQVTM and CDR2 ANQGSEA. Sequences were obtained from whole blood. This sequence was found in an adult who was a healthcare worker with PCR-confirmed SARS-CoV-2 infection or an uninfected control (not recorded which). The chain employs TRBV29-1 and TRBJ1-2, with TRBD1 as a possible D gene (5 bases). Here the CDR3 reads CSAFVGGGYTF. CDR3 in DNA: TGCAGCGCCTTTGTCGGGGGAGGCTACACCTTC.